This entry lists 18 T cell receptor beta chains sequenced from one sample in a study of shared clonotypes between healthy human individuals. Profiled with immunoSEQ multiplex PCR; TCRdb holds only in-frame clones, not every one. The sample has about 530,000 clones; almost 97% are singletons. The sequenced material came from naive CD4+ T cells sorted from blood. The subset is: CD45RA+ positively selected. The receptors derive from a woman aged 25 to 39 in good health.

This chain uses TRBV28 with TRBJ2-3, with D possibly TRBD1 on 6 matching bases. The germline gives CDR1 MDHEN, CDR2 SYDVKM. This CDR3 spans 17 amino acids. V lost 2 bases and J lost 6, with 21 bases in between. The CDR3 DNA reads as TGTGCCAGCAGTTTAGCCTCAGGGGTTGGGTTCGCGGATACGCAGTATTTT. Protein: CASSLASGVGFADTQYF.

The CDR3 sequence is CASSSIEETQYF. The CDR3 DNA is TGTGCCAGCAGTTCGATCGAGGAGACCCAGTACTTC. The chain links TRBV7-9 to TRBJ2-5; D unresolved. The CDR3 spans 12 residues. The V gene's germline CDR1 is SEHNR and CDR2 FQNEAQ (reference sequence). The V gene lost 6 bases and the J gene lost 5 bases, with 10 bases spanning the gap.

This clone occurred once. The chain combines TRBV19 with TRBJ2-1, with 7 bases matching TRBD1. J was trimmed by 6 bases and V by 4 bases; bases with no gene match: 18. The V gene's germline CDR1 is LNHDA and CDR2 SQIVND (reference sequence). The CDR3 covers 18 residues. The CDR3 nucleotides are TGTGCCAGTAGTAGCCCGCCCAAAATACAGGGGAAGGGCAATGAGCAGTTCTTC. This translates into CASSSPPKIQGKGNEQFF.

The chain combines TRBV5-6 with TRBJ2-7, with TRBD1 matching over 8 bases. CDR3 length: 15 amino acids. The J segment lost 4 bases and the V segment lost 3 bases, leaving 9 bases of the junction unmatched. The germline V gene encodes CDR1 SGHDT and CDR2 YYEEEE. The CDR3 reads CASSSLRTGKYEQYF. The DNA for the CDR3 is TGTGCCAGCAGCTCCTTGAGGACAGGGAAATACGAGCAGTACTTC.

With regard to this clone: This same CDR3 is encoded by further DNA sequences in the sample. The V call is TRBV19, the J call TRBJ1-5; D may be TRBD1 (5 bases). The germline V gene has CDR1 LNHDA and CDR2 SQIVND (reference sequence). Trimming took off 3 bases at V and 1 base at J, with 7 bases between the two ends. The CDR3 loop spans 14 amino acids. The CDR3 loop is CASSIKGSNQPQHF. For the CDR3, the DNA is TGTGCCAGTAGTATTAAGGGGAGCAATCAGCCCCAGCATTTT.

J is TRBJ2-3 and V is TRBV4-1, with a possible D match to TRBD1 (6 bases). There are 15 residues in the CDR3. Deletions cut 3 bases from V and 5 bases from J, with 15 bases between. The V gene's germline CDR1 is MGHRA and CDR2 YSYEKL. The CDR3 DNA is TGCGCCAGCAGCCAGTATTCCTTCAGGGGAGATACGCAGTATTTT. Amino acids: CASSQYSFRGDTQYF.

The rearrangement links TRBV28 to TRBJ1-1; unclear D gene. V was pared by 5 bases and J by 11 bases, with 12 bases between. This CDR3 spans 11 amino acids. CDR1 is MDHEN, CDR2 SYDVKM, per germline. The CDR3 here is CASSIRTAAFF. CDR3 DNA: TGTGCCAGCAGTATTCGGACGGCGGCTTTCTTT. The whole variable domain, remainder taken from reference TRBV28 and TRBJ1-1, is DVKVTQSSRYLVKRTGEKVFLECVQDMDHENMFWYRQDPGLGLRLIYFSYDVKMKEKGDIPEGYSVSREKKERFSLILESASTNQTSMYLCASSIRTAAFFGQGTRLTVV.

V usage is TRBV7-2 and J usage is TRBJ2-7; D uncertain. This CDR3 contains 14 residues. Germline CDR1 is SGHTA and CDR2 is FQGNSA. Trimming took off 0 bases at V and 2 bases at J, with 8 bases between the two ends. The CDR3 protein is CASSLAGLTYEQYF. For the CDR3, the DNA is TGTGCCAGCAGCTTAGCAGGGTTAACCTACGAGCAGTACTTC. The full variable domain, rest sourced from reference TRBV7-2 and TRBJ2-7, is GAGVSQSPSNKVTEKGKDVELRCDPISGHTALYWYRQSLGQGLEFLIYFQGNSAPDKSGLPSDRFSAERTGGSVSTLTIQRTQQEDSAVYLCASSLAGLTYEQYFGPGTRLTVT.

The CDR3 DNA reads TGTGCCAGCAGCGTAGCTACGGGAGGTCCACAAAGTGAGCAGTTCTTC. Protein: CASSVATGGPQSEQFF. This chain links TRBV9 with TRBJ2-1, with TRBD2 identical over 7 bases. CDR3 length: 16 amino acids. In germline, CDR1 is SGDLS, CDR2 YYNGEE. With 0 bases clipped from V and 9 bases from J, the junction kept 12 bases outside the gene matches.

The rearrangement uses TRBV30 and TRBJ2-5; TRBD1 matches 7 bases. Near its end, the DNA agrees better with TRBJ2-7, so the J call may be wrong. The germline V gene has CDR1 GTSNPN and CDR2 SVGIG (reference sequence). The CDR3 is 14 amino acids. DNA for the CDR3: TGTGCCTGGAGAGTCAGGGGGACGTTCTACGAGCAGTACTTC. This sequence encodes CAWRVRGTFYEQYF.

The chain links TRBV6-1 to TRBJ1-2; 7 nucleotides match TRBD1. V lost 6 bases and J lost 8; bases outside the gene matches: 9. The CDR3 extends over 13 amino acids. The germline CDR1 and CDR2 sequences are MNHNS and SASEGT. CDR3 coding DNA: TGTGCCAGCAGCGTCTTAACAGGGGCCGGCTACACCTTC. It is translated as CASSVLTGAGYTF.

The chain links TRBV6-1 to TRBJ1-6; TRBD1 might be the D (5 bases). The CDR3 has 16 residues. Germline V CDR1 and CDR2: MNHNS, SASEGT. V shed 4 bases and J shed 8 bases, with 18 bases lying between them. Here the CDR3 DNA reads TGTGCCAGCAGTGCGCCGGGACCCCCCATACATTCACCCCTCCACTTT. This gives the protein CASSAPGPPIHSPLHF.

This chain connects TRBV18 to TRBJ2-7; 7 bases agree with TRBD1. The CDR3 consists of 14 residues. Looked up from germline, CDR1 is KGHSH and CDR2 is LQKENI. The junction had 6 bases not matched to a gene; V was cut back by 3 bases and J by 4 bases. CDR3: CASSPPTGIYEQYF. DNA for the CDR3: TGTGCCAGCTCACCGCCGACAGGGATATACGAGCAGTACTTC.

The chain combines TRBV15 with TRBJ2-2; TRBD2 aligns across 8 bases. This CDR3 is 18 amino acids long. Unmatched junction bases numbered 11, after V lost 1 base and J lost 4 bases. CDR1 and CDR2 from the germline V gene are LNHNV and YYDKDF (reference sequence). The DNA of the CDR3 is TGTGCCACCAGCAGAGGCAGCGGGAGTGCGTTTGGCACCGGGGAGCTGTTTTTT. Its translation: CATSRGSGSAFGTGELFF. Using reference TRBV15 and TRBJ2-2 for the parts outside the CDR3, the full variable domain is DAMVIQNPRYQVTQFGKPVTLSCSQTLNHNVMYWYQQKSSQAPKLLFHYYDKDFNNEADTPDNFQSRRPNTSFCFLDIRSPGLGDTAMYLCATSRGSGSAFGTGELFFGEGSRLTVL.

The CDR3 protein is CASSPGTSGRKDNEQFF. The CDR3 DNA reads as TGTGCCAGCTCACCAGGGACTAGCGGTAGAAAGGACAATGAGCAGTTCTTC. V usage is TRBV18 and J usage is TRBJ2-1, with TRBD2 identical over 11 bases. Trimming took 2 bases from V and 5 from J; bases not matched to a gene: 8. From germline, CDR1 is KGHSH and CDR2 LQKENI. The CDR3 extends over 17 amino acids.

The rearrangement uses TRBV16 and TRBJ1-2; 8 bases map to TRBD1. Germline CDR1 reads KGHSY; CDR2 reads FQNENV. There are 15 residues in the CDR3. The V and J ends lost 3 bases and 1 base, in that order; junction bases with no gene match: 4. CDR3 DNA: TGTGCCAGCAGCCATACAGGGGGGCTTAACTATGGCTACACCTTC. Translation gives CASSHTGGLNYGYTF.

The chain carries TRBV27 and TRBJ2-1; 8 bases align to TRBD1. The CDR3 sequence is 13 residues long. Unmatched junction bases numbered 10, after V lost 3 bases and J lost 15 bases. Germline lookup yields CDR1 MNHEY and CDR2 SMNVEV (reference sequence). The CDR3 protein is CASSLNRGKDPFF. CDR3 bases: TGTGCCAGCAGTTTGAACAGGGGGAAGGATCCGTTCTTC.

The chain couples TRBV28 to TRBJ2-7, with D perhaps TRBD1 (6 bases). The V and J ends lost 3 bases and 2 bases respectively, with 14 bases between them. The CDR3 totals 15 residues. Germline lookup yields CDR1 MDHEN and CDR2 SYDVKM. The CDR3 region has the DNA TGTGCCAGCAGTTTTCCCCCGGACAGAGCCTACGAGCAGTACTTC. It yields the protein CASSFPPDRAYEQYF.